These 31 T cell receptor beta chains share one sample of origin, sequenced in a study of CD8+ T cells in alopecia areata. Sequencing templates came from extracted RNA that was reverse transcribed into cDNA. Generated by immunoSEQ multiplex PCR, the TCRdb table keeps only in-frame clones and is missing some. The sample records around 210,000 clones, about 64% being singletons. Described treatment: oral pan-JAK inhibitor, 5-10 mg twice daily. The specimen comprised CD4+ T cells sorted from blood, sampled at week 4, from a patient treated with tofacitinib. Receptors originate from a human donor with alopecia areata.

The chain has TRBV29-1 and TRBJ1-1; the match to TRBD1 covers 10 bases. Per the germline V gene, CDR1 is SQVTM and CDR2 is ANQGSEA. This CDR3 is built from 15 residues. V shed 6 bases and J 2 bases; nucleotides not matched to a gene: 9. The CDR3 coding sequence is TGCAGCGTCGCCCTTAGGACAGGGGGTAACACTGAAGCTTTCTTT. This codes for CSVALRTGGNTEAFF.

The CDR3 region is CARPASSSGEVLLTDTQYF. The DNA for the CDR3 is TGTGCCCGTCCCGCCTCATCTAGCGGGGAGGTACTGCTCACAGATACGCAGTATTTT. The chain links TRBV6-4 to TRBJ2-3; 9 nucleotides agree with TRBD2. V shed 11 bases, J shed 2 bases, and the junction held 23 bases outside the gene matches. The CDR3 is 19 amino acids. CDR1 MRHNA and CDR2 SNTAGT come from the germline V gene.

This chain joins TRBV7-8 and TRBJ2-5, with a tentative D call TRBD2 (7 bases). Germline V CDR1 and CDR2: SGHVS, FQNEAQ. The CDR3 totals 14 residues. V dropped 0 bases and J dropped 7 bases, with 12 bases sitting between them. The CDR3 sequence: CASSLAWRGRTQYF. The CDR3 DNA follows: TGTGCCAGCAGCTTAGCGTGGCGGGGGCGGACCCAGTACTTC.

The chain employs TRBV30 and TRBJ2-1; D is unresolved. The CDR3 is made up of 11 amino acids. The germline CDR1 and CDR2 sequences are GTSNPN and SVGIG (reference sequence). V was trimmed by 2 bases and J by 9 bases, leaving 8 bases between them. CDR3 sequence reads: CAWSHSGEQFF. The CDR3 DNA sequence: TGTGCCTGGAGTCACTCGGGTGAGCAGTTCTTC.

This clone has more than one count but fewer than ten. The chain uses TRBV23-1 and TRBJ1-2, with 9 bases aligning to TRBD1. TRBV23-1 is classed as an ORF, of uncertain function. The CDR3 has 17 amino acids. Trimming cost V 2 bases and J 1 base; bases outside gene matches: 8. CDR3 protein: CASSQKDRGHYNYGYTF. CDR3 in DNA: TGCGCCAGCAGTCAAAAGGACAGGGGCCATTATAACTATGGCTACACCTTC.

The CDR3 bases are TGTGCCAGCAGCTTAGTTGGCGGGGGGGCTTCAGATACGCAGTATTTT. Translated: CASSLVGGGASDTQYF. The genes are TRBV7-2 and TRBJ2-3; 9 bases fit TRBD2. Germline V lookup: CDR1 SGHTA, CDR2 FQGNSA. The CDR3 sequence is 16 residues long. Trimming removed 1 base from V and 4 bases from J; junction bases left unmatched: 6.

This clone appeared a few times. V is TRBV6-1 and J is TRBJ2-5, with 10 bases identical to TRBD1. CDR1 is MNHNS, CDR2 SASEGT, per germline. The CDR3 has 15 amino acids. V shed 5 bases and J 4 bases; nucleotides not matched to a gene: 7. This CDR3 reads CASSRTGGNRETQYF. DNA of the CDR3: TGTGCCAGCAGTCGGACAGGGGGGAATAGAGAGACCCAGTACTTC.

Comment on this clone: This specimen includes other DNA sequences encoding the same CDR3. This sequence joins TRBV29-1 and TRBJ1-1; D remains ambiguous. V shed 4 bases and J shed 1 base, with 4 bases lying between them. The CDR3 length is 11 residues. Per the germline V gene, CDR1 is SQVTM and CDR2 is ANQGSEA. The CDR3, as DNA: TGCAGCGTTGTTGGGAACACTGAAGCTTTCTTT. Translating gives CSVVGNTEAFF.

This clone has just a few counts. This sequence joins TRBV6-5 and TRBJ1-5, with TRBD1 identical over 12 bases. Per germline, CDR1 MNHEY and CDR2 SVGAGI. V lost 6 bases to trimming and J lost 6 bases; unmatched junction nucleotides: 6. This CDR3 has 15 amino acids. The chain's CDR3 is CASSTGTGGSQPQHF. The CDR3 DNA sequence: TGTGCCAGCAGCACCGGGACAGGGGGCAGTCAGCCCCAGCATTTT.

This clone was detected a few times. The chain recombines TRBV7-9 with TRBJ1-1; 7 nucleotides align to TRBD1. The CDR3 is 17 amino acids. With 4 bases clipped from V and 0 bases from J, the junction kept 11 bases outside the gene matches. The germline V gene encodes CDR1 SEHNR and CDR2 FQNEAQ (reference sequence). CDR3 bases: TGTGCCAGCAGCTATCTAGGAGGCGACAGGGTGAACACTGAAGCTTTCTTT. This gives the protein CASSYLGGDRVNTEAFF.

The chain uses TRBV5-1 and TRBJ2-1, with D maybe TRBD1 (6 bases). Between the trimmed V and J ends, which lost 0 bases and 4 bases, there was a span of 8 bases. Germline CDR1 reads SGHRS; CDR2 reads YFSETQ. This CDR3 spans 14 amino acids. The DNA for the CDR3 is TGCGCCAGCAGCTTGGGGACAGCTTACAATGAGCAGTTCTTC. It codes for CASSLGTAYNEQFF.

This clone was detected only once. The chain employs TRBV30 and TRBJ1-2, with TRBD1 identical over 8 bases. V was pared by 1 base and J by 13 bases, with 14 bases of the junction left unmatched. Germline CDR1 is GTSNPN and CDR2 is SVGIG (reference sequence). This CDR3 has 14 amino acids. DNA of the CDR3: TGTGCCTGGAGTGCAACCACCGACAGGGGAGGTAGCACCTTC. It encodes CAWSATTDRGGSTF.

The V gene is TRBV29-1, the J gene TRBJ1-6; D is perhaps TRBD1 (5 bases). Trimming shortened V by 6 bases and J by 7 bases, and 16 bases separated the two germline ends. Per germline, CDR1 SQVTM and CDR2 ANQGSEA. The CDR3 is 14 residues long. CDR3 sequence (DNA): TGCAGCGTCGGTCAGGGTAACTCGAATTCACCCCTCCACTTT. Translation: CSVGQGNSNSPLHF.

The V and J genes are TRBV5-4 and TRBJ2-3, with D maybe TRBD2 (6 bases). CDR3 length: 13 amino acids. Trimming removed 6 bases from V and 6 bases from J, with 14 bases in between. CDR1 and CDR2 (germline): SGHNT, YYREEE (reference sequence). CDR3 in amino acids: CASILPGGDTQYF. Written as DNA, the CDR3 is TGTGCCAGCATCCTCCCCGGGGGTGATACGCAGTATTTT.

The chain carries TRBV2 and TRBJ1-2; D gene unclear. Trimming pared 2 bases from V and 6 bases from J, leaving 13 bases between. This CDR3 contains 14 residues. Germline assignment: CDR1 SNHLY and CDR2 FYNNEI. The CDR3 spells CASSEYKGGDGYTF. The DNA of the CDR3 is TGTGCCAGCAGTGAATACAAAGGCGGGGATGGCTACACCTTC.

V usage is TRBV7-2 and J usage is TRBJ2-2; D is undetermined. Germline V gives CDR1 SGHTA, CDR2 FQGNSA. This CDR3 spans 14 amino acids. V lost 2 bases to trimming and J lost 2 bases, with 6 bases between them. CDR3 sequence reads: CASSLSSNTGELFF. CDR3 nucleotides: TGTGCCAGCAGCTTAAGTAGCAACACCGGGGAGCTGTTTTTT.

This chain's CDR3 is CASSQTGWNTEAFF. The CDR3 nucleotides read TGCGCCAGCAGTCAGACAGGGTGGAACACTGAAGCTTTCTTT. This chain connects TRBV23-1 to TRBJ1-1; 7 bases are a match to TRBD1. TRBV23-1 qualifies as an ORF whose function is uncertain. The CDR3 length is 14 residues. V shed 3 bases and J 1 base; nucleotides not matched to a gene: 2.

The chain combines TRBV5-4 with TRBJ2-7, with D maybe TRBD2 (6 bases). CDR1 SGHNT and CDR2 YYREEE come from the germline V gene (reference sequence). CDR3 size: 15 residues. Trimming took off 1 base at V and 0 bases at J, with 11 bases between the two ends. CDR3: CASSLLSGPSYEQYF. The CDR3 bases are TGTGCCAGCAGCTTGCTTAGCGGCCCCTCCTACGAGCAGTACTTC.

This clone has a handful of counts. This chain's CDR3 is CSVKRDSWYQETQYF. DNA for the CDR3: TGCAGCGTCAAGCGGGACTCCTGGTACCAAGAGACCCAGTACTTC. V is TRBV29-1 and J is TRBJ2-5; 7 nucleotides line up with TRBD2. Germline CDR1 reads SQVTM; CDR2 reads ANQGSEA. This CDR3 is built from 15 residues. The junction had 10 bases not matched to a gene; V was cut back by 6 bases and J by 0 bases.

The J gene is TRBJ1-2, the V gene TRBV6-1; 9 bases are shared with TRBD1. Germline V gives CDR1 MNHNS, CDR2 SASEGT. The CDR3 has 13 residues. The ends lost 10 bases at V and 8 bases at J; junction bases unmatched: 11. The CDR3 here is CATSGTGRGGYTF. As DNA, the CDR3 is TGTGCCACCTCGGGGACAGGGAGAGGGGGCTACACCTTC.

The chain couples TRBV5-6 to TRBJ1-5; TRBD1 might be the D (6 bases). The CDR3 has 16 residues. The V gene lost 0 bases and the J gene lost 1 base, with 11 bases spanning the gap. Germline V gene sequence: CDR1 SGHDT, CDR2 YYEEEE. This CDR3 reads CASSLGGGASNQPQHF. The CDR3 bases are TGTGCCAGCAGCTTGGGTGGGGGCGCGAGCAATCAGCCCCAGCATTTT.

The chain carries TRBV10-3 and TRBJ2-1; 8 nucleotides align to TRBD1. V was clipped by 4 bases and J by 9 bases; unmatched bases: 17. Per germline, CDR1 ENHRY and CDR2 SYGVKD. CDR3 size: 17 residues. The CDR3 here is CAISVSQGQAGLGEQFF. CDR3 in DNA: TGTGCCATCAGTGTGAGTCAGGGACAGGCTGGTCTCGGTGAGCAGTTCTTC.

The CDR3 DNA sequence: TGTGCAAGCCACCGGAGGTCCCTGCCCTACGAGCAGTACTTC. Translating gives CASHRRSLPYEQYF. The chain has TRBV12-2 and TRBJ2-7; whether TRBD2, the table's D call, matches the DNA was not checked. TRBV12-2 is listed as a pseudogene. This CDR3 contains 14 residues.

This clone was seen only once. V and J are TRBV30 and TRBJ2-4; D might be TRBD2 (6 bases). V shed 2 bases and J shed 1 base, with 12 bases lying between them. The CDR3 has 15 residues. The germline V gene has CDR1 GTSNPN and CDR2 SVGIG (reference sequence). The CDR3 loop is CAWSMGGVAKNIQYF. CDR3 in DNA: TGTGCCTGGAGTATGGGGGGTGTGGCCAAAAACATTCAGTACTTC.

V usage is TRBV7-9 and J usage is TRBJ2-3; tentatively, D is TRBD1 (6 bases). Germline V gives CDR1 SEHNR, CDR2 FQNEAQ (reference sequence). The CDR3 sequence is 15 residues long. V lost 5 bases and J 4 bases, leaving 16 bases between the germline ends. Here the CDR3 DNA reads TGTGCCAGCAGCCCTACAGGGTCCTCGGCAGATACGCAGTATTTT. Residues: CASSPTGSSADTQYF.

The chain has TRBV5-1 and TRBJ2-2, with 8 positions matching TRBD1. Per germline, CDR1 SGHRS and CDR2 YFSETQ. CDR3 size: 16 residues. V lost 4 bases to trimming and J lost 0 bases; unmatched junction nucleotides: 5. The CDR3, as DNA: TGCGCCAGCAGCGCCCCACAGGGGGCGAACACCGGGGAGCTGTTTTTT. It translates to CASSAPQGANTGELFF.

In regard to this clone: At one end, the junction sequence differs from germline, possibly due to a read error. The chain carries TRBV29-1 and TRBJ1-4; no clear D. Germline V gene data show CDR1 as SQVTM and CDR2 as ANQGSEA. CDR3 length equals 12 residues. The chain's CDR3 is CSVKTPRTVEAF. Written as DNA, the CDR3 is TGCAGCGTTAAGACCCCCCGAACAGTGGAGGCTTTT.

This rearrangement joins TRBV4-3 to TRBJ2-7; 9 nucleotides match TRBD1. This CDR3 is built from 18 residues. The V segment lost 0 bases and the J segment 4 bases; nucleotides outside the gene matches: 13. Germline V gene data show CDR1 as LGHNA and CDR2 as YSLEER. The CDR3 spells CASSQDIKVGTGKYEQYF. The CDR3 DNA sequence: TGCGCCAGCAGCCAAGATATAAAGGTGGGGACAGGGAAATACGAGCAGTACTTC.

The chain carries TRBV10-3 and TRBJ1-2; D gene uncertain. The CDR3 runs to 15 residues. The V end was cut by 11 bases, the J end by 3 bases, with 22 bases between. From germline, CDR1 is ENHRY and CDR2 SYGVKD. CDR3 sequence reads: CAELSAEGVYYGYTF. The CDR3 DNA follows: TGTGCCGAGCTGTCAGCTGAGGGAGTGTACTATGGCTACACCTTC.

This chain joins TRBV27 and TRBJ1-5; TRBD1 might be the D (6 bases). Trimming took off 6 bases at V and 5 bases at J, with 14 bases between the two ends. CDR3 length equals 14 residues. Germline loops: CDR1 MNHEY, CDR2 SMNVEV (reference sequence). CDR3 region: CASSEQGSDQPQHF. The CDR3 region has the DNA TGTGCCAGCAGCGAACAGGGTTCGGATCAGCCCCAGCATTTT.

This chain connects TRBV5-1 to TRBJ2-3; D may be TRBD1 or TRBD2 (6 bases each). The CDR3 sequence is 15 residues long. The V and J ends lost 4 bases and 9 bases respectively, with 21 bases between them. Per the germline V gene, CDR1 is SGHRS and CDR2 is YFSETQ. CDR3 nucleotide sequence: TGCGCCAGCAGCCCCGGGACGGACCGGAGGGGGACGCAGTATTTT. Its protein product is CASSPGTDRRGTQYF.